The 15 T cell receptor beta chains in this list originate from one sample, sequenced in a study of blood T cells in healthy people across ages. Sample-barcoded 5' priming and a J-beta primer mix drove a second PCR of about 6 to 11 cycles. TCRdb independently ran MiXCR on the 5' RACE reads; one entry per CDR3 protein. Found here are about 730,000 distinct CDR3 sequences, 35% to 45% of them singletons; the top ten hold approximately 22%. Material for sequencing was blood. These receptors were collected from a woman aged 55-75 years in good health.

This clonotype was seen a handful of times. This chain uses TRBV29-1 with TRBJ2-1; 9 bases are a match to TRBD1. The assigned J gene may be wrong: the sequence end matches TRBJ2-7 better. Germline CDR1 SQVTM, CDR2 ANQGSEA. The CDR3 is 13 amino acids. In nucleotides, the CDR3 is TGCAGCGCCGGACAGGGGACCTACAATGAGCAGTACTTC. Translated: CSAGQGTYNEQYF.

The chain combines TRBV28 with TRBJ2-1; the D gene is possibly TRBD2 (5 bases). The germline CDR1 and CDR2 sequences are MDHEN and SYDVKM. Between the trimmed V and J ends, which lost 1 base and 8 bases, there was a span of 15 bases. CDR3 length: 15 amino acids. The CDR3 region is CASSLSGLRGDEQFF. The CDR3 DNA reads TGTGCCAGCAGTTTATCCGGACTGAGAGGAGATGAGCAGTTCTTC.

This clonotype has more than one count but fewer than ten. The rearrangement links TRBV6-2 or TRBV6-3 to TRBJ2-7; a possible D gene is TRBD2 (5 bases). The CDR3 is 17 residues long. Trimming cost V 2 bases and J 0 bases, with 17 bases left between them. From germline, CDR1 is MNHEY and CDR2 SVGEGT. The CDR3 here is CASSYEGRVKGSYEQYF. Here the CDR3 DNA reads TGTGCCAGCAGTTACGAGGGTCGCGTCAAGGGCTCCTACGAGCAGTACTTC.

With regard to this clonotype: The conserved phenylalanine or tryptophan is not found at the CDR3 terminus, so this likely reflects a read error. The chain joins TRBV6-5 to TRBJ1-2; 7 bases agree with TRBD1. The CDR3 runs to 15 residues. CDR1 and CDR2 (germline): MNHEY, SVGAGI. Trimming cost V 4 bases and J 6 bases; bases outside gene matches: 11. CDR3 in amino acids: CASSSGTTGWDGYTI. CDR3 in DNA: TGTGCCAGCAGTTCGGGGACGACAGGGTGGGATGGCTACACCATC.

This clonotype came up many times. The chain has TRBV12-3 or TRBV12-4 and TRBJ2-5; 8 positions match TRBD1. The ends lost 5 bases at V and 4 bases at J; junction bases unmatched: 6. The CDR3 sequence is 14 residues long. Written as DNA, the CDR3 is TGTGCCAGCAGTCTGACAGGGGAGCGAGAGACCCAGTACTTC. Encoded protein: CASSLTGERETQYF.

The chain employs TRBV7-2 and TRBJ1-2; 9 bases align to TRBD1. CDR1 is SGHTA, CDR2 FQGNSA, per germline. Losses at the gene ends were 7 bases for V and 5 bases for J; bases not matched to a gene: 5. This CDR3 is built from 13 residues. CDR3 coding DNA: TGTGCCAGCAACTCGACAGGGGGGTATGGCTACACCTTC. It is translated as CASNSTGGYGYTF.

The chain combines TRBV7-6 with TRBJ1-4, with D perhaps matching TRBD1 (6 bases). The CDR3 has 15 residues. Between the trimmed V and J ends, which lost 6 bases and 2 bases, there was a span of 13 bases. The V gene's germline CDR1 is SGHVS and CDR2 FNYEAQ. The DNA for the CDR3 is TGTGCCAGCAGACCGCAGGGGAACACTAATGAAAAACTGTTTTTT. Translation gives CASRPQGNTNEKLFF.

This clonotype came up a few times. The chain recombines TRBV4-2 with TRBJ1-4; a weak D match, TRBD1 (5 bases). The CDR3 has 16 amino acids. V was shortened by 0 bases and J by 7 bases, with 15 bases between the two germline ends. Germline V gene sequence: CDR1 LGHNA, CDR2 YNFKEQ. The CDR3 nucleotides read TGTGCCAGCAGCCAAGATCTAGTAGAGGGGAGTGAAAAACTGTTTTTT. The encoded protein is CASSQDLVEGSEKLFF.

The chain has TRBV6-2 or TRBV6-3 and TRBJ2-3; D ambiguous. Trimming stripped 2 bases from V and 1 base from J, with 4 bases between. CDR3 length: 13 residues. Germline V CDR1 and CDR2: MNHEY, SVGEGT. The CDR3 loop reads CASSYGRTDTQYF. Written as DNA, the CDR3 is TGTGCCAGCAGTTACGGTCGCACAGATACGCAGTATTTT.

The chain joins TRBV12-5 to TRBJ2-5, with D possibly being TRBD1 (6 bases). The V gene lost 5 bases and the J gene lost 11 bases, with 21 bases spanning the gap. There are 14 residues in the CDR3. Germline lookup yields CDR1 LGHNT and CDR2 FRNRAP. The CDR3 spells CASGSGTTYNEQYF. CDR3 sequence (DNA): TGTGCTAGTGGTAGTGGGACAACCTACAATGAGCAGTACTTC.

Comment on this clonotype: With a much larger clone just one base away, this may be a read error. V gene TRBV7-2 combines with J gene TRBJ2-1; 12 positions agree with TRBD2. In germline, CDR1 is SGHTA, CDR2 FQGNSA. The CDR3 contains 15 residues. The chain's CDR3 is CASSLTSGGYNGQFF. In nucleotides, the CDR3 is TGTGCCAGCAGCTTAACTAGCGGGGGGTACAATGGGCAGTTCTTC.

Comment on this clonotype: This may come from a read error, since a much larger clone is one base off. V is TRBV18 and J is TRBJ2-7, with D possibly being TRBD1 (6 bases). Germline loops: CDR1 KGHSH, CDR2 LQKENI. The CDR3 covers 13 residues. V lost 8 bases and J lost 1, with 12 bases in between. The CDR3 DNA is TGTGCCAGCGCACTGGACAGTTCCTACGAGCAGTACTTC. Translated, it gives CASALDSSYEQYF.

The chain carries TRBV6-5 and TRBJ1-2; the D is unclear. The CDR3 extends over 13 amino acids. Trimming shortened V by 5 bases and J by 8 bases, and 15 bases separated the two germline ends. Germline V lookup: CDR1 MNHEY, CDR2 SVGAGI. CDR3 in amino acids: CASSMDGLMGYTF. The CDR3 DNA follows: TGTGCCAGCAGTATGGACGGGCTAATGGGCTACACCTTC.

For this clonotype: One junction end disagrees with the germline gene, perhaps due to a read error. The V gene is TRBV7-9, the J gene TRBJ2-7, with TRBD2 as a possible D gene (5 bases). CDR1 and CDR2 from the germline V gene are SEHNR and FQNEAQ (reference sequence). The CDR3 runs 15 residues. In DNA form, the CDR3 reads TGTGCCAGCGGCTTAGGCGCCGGAGGTGGTCGGGAGCAGTACTTC. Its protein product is CASGLGAGGGREQYF.

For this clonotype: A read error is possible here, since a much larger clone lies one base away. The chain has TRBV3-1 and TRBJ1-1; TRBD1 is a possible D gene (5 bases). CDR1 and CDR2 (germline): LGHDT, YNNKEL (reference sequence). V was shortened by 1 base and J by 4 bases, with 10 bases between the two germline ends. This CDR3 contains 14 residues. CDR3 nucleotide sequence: TGTGCCAGCAGCCAAGGACGGAGGGGCACTGAAGCTTTCTTT. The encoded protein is CASSQGRRGTEAFF.